This TCR beta chain was sequenced for a study of T cells in Graves' hyperthyroidism and ophthalmopathy. Each diagnosis drew on symptoms, thyroxine, TRAb, thyroid ultrasound and orbital computed tomography findings. The CDR3 is 17 amino acids. Germline CDR1 SGHAT, CDR2 FQNNGV. V lost 3 bases, J lost 2 bases, and 11 bases stayed unmatched. Amplified TCR beta CDR3 regions came from RNA transcripts. Researchers ran a first-round RT-PCR on the TCR CDR3 using the HTBI primer set. One entry per CDR3 protein, called by TCRdb with MiXCR from the multiplex PCR reads. The sample has hundreds of thousands of distinct CDR3 sequences, 15% to 17% seen once; the top ten hold approximately 14%. The sample holds many counts of this clonotype.

V and J are TRBV11-2 and TRBJ1-1, with TRBD1 identical over 8 bases. This receptor was taken from a woman between 18 and 30 years old with Graves' hyperthyroidism. Source material: blood. CDR3 amino acids: CASSLVSGGVSNTEAFF. Written as DNA, the CDR3 is TGTGCCAGCAGCTTGGTGTCAGGGGGCGTCTCCAACACTGAAGCTTTCTTT.